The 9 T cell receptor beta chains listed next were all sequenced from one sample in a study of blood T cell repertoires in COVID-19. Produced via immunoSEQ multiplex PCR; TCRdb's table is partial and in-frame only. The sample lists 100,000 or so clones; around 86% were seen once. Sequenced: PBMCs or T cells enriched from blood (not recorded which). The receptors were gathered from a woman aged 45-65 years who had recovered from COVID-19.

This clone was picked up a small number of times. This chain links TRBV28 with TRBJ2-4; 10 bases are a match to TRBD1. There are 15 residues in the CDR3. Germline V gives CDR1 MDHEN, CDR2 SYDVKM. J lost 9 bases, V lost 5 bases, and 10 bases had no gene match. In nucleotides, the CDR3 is TGTGCCAGCAGTCTAACCGGGACAGGGGAAGGCATTCAGTACTTC. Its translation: CASSLTGTGEGIQYF.

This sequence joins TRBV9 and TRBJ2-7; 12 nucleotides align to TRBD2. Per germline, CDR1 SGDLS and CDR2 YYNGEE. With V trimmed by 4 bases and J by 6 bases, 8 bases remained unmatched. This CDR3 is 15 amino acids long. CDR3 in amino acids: CASSPPSGGAREQYF. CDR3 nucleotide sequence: TGTGCCAGCAGCCCCCCTAGCGGGGGGGCCCGCGAGCAGTACTTC. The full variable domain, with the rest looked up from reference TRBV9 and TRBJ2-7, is DSGVTQTPKHLITATGQRVTLRCSPRSGDLSVYWYQQSLDQGLQFLIQYYNGEERAKGNILERFSAQQFPDLHSELNLSSLELGDSALYFCASSPPSGGAREQYFGPGTRLTVT.

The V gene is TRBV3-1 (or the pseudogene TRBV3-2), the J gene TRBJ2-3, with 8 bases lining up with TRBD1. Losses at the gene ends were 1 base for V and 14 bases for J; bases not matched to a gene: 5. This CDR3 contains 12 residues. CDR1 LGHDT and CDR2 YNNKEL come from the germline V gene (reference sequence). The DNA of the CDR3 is TGTGCCAGCAGCCAAGGGACAGGGTCCTTGTATTTT. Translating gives CASSQGTGSLYF.

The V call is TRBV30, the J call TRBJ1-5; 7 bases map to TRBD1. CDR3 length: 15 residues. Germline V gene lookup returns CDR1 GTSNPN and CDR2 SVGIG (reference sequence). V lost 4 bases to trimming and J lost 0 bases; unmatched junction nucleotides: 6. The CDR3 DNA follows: TGTGCCTGGACAGGGGGGCTGCTTAGCAATCAGCCCCAGCATTTT. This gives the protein CAWTGGLLSNQPQHF.

The CDR3 here is CASSLDSLGETQYF. CDR3 nucleotide sequence: TGTGCCAGCAGTTTAGACAGTTTAGGGGAGACCCAGTACTTC. The chain recombines TRBV28 with TRBJ2-5; TRBD1 might be the D (5 bases). This CDR3 region has 14 residues. Germline assignment: CDR1 MDHEN and CDR2 SYDVKM. V lost 2 bases and J 5 bases, leaving 12 bases between the germline ends.

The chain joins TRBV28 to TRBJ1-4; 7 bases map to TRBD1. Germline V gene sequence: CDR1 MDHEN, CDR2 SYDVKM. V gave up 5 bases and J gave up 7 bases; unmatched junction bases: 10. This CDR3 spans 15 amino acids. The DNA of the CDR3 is TGTGCCAGCAGTCGCCTCAGGGGGGCCGGTGAAAAACTGTTTTTT. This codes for CASSRLRGAGEKLFF.

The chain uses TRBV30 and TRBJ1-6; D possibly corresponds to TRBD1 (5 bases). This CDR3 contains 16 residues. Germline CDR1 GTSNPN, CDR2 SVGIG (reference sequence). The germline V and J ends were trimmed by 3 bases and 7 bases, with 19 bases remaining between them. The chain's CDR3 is CAWSTSWGTANSPLHF. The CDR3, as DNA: TGTGCCTGGAGCACCTCCTGGGGGACTGCGAATTCACCCCTCCACTTT.

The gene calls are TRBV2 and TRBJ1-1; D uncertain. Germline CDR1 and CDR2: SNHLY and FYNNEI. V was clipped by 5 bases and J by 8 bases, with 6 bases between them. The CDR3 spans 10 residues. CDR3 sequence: CASSRFEAFF. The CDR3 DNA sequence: TGTGCCAGCAGTCGGTTCGAAGCTTTCTTT.

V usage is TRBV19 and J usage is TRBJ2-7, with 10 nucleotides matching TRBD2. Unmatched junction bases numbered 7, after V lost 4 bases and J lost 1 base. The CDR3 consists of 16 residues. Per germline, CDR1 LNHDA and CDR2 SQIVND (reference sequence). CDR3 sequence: CASSTPEREGSYEQYF. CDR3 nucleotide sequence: TGTGCCAGTAGTACCCCCGAGCGGGAGGGGTCCTACGAGCAGTACTTC.